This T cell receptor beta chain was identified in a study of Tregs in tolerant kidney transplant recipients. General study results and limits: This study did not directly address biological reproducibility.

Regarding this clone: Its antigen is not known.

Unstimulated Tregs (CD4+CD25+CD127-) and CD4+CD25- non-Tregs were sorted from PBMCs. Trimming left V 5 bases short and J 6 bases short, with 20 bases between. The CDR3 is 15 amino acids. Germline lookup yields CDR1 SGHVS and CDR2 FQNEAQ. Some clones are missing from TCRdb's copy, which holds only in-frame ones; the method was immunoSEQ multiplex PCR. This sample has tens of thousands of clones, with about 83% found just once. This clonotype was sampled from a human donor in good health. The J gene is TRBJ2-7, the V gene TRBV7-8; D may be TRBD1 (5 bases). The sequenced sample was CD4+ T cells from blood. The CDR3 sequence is CASSVRDYKSREQYF. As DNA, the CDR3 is TGTGCCAGCAGCGTCAGGGATTATAAGTCGCGCGAGCAGTACTTC.